This T cell receptor (beta chain) was identified in a study of T cells in Graves' hyperthyroidism and ophthalmopathy. Study-level findings and limits: The model foresaw ophthalmopathy a median about 6.5 months prior to onset.

Researchers took RNA transcripts and amplified the TCR beta CDR3 regions from them. HTBI primers were employed in a first-round RT-PCR of the TCR CDR3. TCRdb re-called the multiplex PCR reads with MiXCR, one entry per CDR3 protein. Here the sample spans around 250,000 distinct CDR3 sequences, 16% being singletons. The germline gives CDR1 MDHEN, CDR2 SYDVKM. V lost 3 bases, J lost 4 bases, and 11 bases stayed unmatched. CDR3 length: 17 residues. Uncontrolled infection, other autoimmune disease, pregnancy or lactation barred patients from enrollment. Diagnostic assessment was based on clinical symptoms, serum thyroxine and TRAb, thyroid ultrasound and orbital computed tomography. This clonotype was seen ten or more times. Antigen: not known.

The sequenced sample was blood. The sequence was collected from a woman aged 18-29 years with Graves' ophthalmopathy. The chain combines TRBV28 with TRBJ2-7, with 11 bases fitting TRBD1. Here the CDR3 DNA reads TGTGCCAGCAGTTTGTTATCTTTTCGGGACAGGGGGTACGAGCAGTACTTC. The encoded protein is CASSLLSFRDRGYEQYF.